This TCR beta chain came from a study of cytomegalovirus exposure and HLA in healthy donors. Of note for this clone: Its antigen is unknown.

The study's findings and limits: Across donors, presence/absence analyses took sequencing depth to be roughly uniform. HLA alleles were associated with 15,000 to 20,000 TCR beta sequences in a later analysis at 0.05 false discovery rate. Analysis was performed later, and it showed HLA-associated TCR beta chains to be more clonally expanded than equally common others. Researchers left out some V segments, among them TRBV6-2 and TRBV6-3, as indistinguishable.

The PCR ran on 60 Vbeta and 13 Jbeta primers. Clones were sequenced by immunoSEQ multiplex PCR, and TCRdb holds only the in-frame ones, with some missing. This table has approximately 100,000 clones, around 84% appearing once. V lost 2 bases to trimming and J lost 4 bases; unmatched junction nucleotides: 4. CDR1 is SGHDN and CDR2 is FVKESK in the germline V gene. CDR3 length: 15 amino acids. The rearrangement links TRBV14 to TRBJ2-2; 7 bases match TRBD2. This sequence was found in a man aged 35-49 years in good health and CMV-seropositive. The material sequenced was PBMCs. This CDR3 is CASSQIAGPTGELFF. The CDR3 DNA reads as TGTGCCAGCAGCCAAATAGCGGGCCCCACCGGGGAGCTGTTTTTT.